The table lists the clone carrying this TCR beta chain with many counts. As yet, its antigen is unknown. This sample is drawn from a study of T cells after yellow fever vaccination. Overall study findings and caveats: Abundant bulk-derived clonotypes could contaminate FACS-sorted repertoires.

TCRdb re-derived calls from the 5' RACE reads in MiXCR, one entry per CDR3 protein. Seen here are about 63,000 distinct CDR3 sequences, 6.5% to 9% observed once, and the top ten hold about 38%. The sequences come from CD8+ T cells sorted from PBMCs, collected 15 days after the yellow fever booster vaccination. The TCR comes from a young man who received the YFV17D yellow fever vaccine.

The CDR3 nucleotides are TGTGCCAGCAGTTCCCGACAGGGAATGTCACGTAGCTCTGGAAACACCATATATTTT. Translation gives CASSSRQGMSRSSGNTIYF. The chain links TRBV27 to TRBJ1-3; 7 nucleotides line up with TRBD1. J gave up 0 bases and V 4 bases, and 15 bases lay outside the gene matches. The V gene's germline CDR1 is MNHEY and CDR2 SMNVEV (reference sequence). The CDR3 has 19 residues.